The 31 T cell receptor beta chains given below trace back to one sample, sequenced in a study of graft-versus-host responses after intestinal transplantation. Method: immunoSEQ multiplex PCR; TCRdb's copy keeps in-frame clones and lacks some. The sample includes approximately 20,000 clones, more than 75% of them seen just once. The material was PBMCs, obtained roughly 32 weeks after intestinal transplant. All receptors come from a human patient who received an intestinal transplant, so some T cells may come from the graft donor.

CDR3 in amino acids: CASSDGQGGRPQHF. The CDR3 DNA sequence: TGTGCCAGCAGTGATGGACAGGGAGGAAGGCCCCAGCATTTT. The chain has TRBV6-1 and TRBJ1-5; the match to TRBD1 covers 8 bases. With 3 bases clipped from V and 9 bases from J, the junction kept 7 bases outside the gene matches. This CDR3 region has 14 residues. CDR1 is MNHNS, CDR2 SASEGT, per germline.

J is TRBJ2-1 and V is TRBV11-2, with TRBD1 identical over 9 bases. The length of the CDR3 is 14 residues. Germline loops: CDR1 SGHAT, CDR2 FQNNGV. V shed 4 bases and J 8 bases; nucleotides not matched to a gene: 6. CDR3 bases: TGTGCCAGCAGCTCACAGGGGGCTCGGGATGAGCAGTTCTTC. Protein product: CASSSQGARDEQFF.

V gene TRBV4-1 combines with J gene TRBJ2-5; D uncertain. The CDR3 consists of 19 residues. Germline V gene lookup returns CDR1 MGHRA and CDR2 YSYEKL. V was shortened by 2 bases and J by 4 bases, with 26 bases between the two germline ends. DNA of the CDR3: TGCGCCAGCAGCCAAAGGTGGCCGGCGGAATCAAACGTGGGAGAGACCCAGTACTTC. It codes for CASSQRWPAESNVGETQYF.

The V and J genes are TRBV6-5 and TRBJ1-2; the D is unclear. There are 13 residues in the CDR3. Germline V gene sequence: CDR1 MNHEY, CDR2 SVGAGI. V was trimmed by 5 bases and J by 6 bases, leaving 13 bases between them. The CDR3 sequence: CASSLLGIDGYTF. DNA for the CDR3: TGTGCCAGCAGTCTGTTGGGTATTGATGGCTACACCTTC.

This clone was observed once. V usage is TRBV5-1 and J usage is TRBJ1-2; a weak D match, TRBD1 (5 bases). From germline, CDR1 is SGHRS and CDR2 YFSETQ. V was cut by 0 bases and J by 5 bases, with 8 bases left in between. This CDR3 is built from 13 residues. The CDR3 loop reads CASSLGGAYGYTF. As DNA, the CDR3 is TGCGCCAGCAGCTTGGGGGGCGCTTATGGCTACACCTTC.

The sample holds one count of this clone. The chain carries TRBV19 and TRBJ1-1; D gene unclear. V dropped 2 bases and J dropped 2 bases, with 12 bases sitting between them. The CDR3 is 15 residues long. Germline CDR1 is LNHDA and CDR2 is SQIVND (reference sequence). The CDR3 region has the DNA TGTGCCAGTAGTATATGGGCCACCTCAAACACTGAAGCTTTCTTT. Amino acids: CASSIWATSNTEAFF.

The CDR3 region is CASSPNRVGQPQHF. The CDR3 DNA is TGTGCCAGCAGCCCCAACAGGGTTGGTCAGCCCCAGCATTTT. The chain employs TRBV6-1 and TRBJ1-5; TRBD1 might be the D (6 bases). With 6 bases removed from V and 6 bases from J, the gap between germline ends came to 15 bases. The CDR3 has 14 residues. CDR1 and CDR2 from the germline V gene are MNHNS and SASEGT.

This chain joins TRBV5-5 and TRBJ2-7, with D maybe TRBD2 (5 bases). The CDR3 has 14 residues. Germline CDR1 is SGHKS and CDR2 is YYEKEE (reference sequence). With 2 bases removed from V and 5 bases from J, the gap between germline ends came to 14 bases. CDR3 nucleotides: TGTGCCAGCAGCTTACAGATTCTCGGGGACGAGCAGTACTTC. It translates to CASSLQILGDEQYF.

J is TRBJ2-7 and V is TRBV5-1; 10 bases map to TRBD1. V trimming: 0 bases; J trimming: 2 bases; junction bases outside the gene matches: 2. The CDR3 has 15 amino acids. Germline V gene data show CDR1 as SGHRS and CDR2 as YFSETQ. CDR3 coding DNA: TGCGCCAGCAGCTTGGCCGGACAGGGGGCCTACGAGCAGTACTTC. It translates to CASSLAGQGAYEQYF.

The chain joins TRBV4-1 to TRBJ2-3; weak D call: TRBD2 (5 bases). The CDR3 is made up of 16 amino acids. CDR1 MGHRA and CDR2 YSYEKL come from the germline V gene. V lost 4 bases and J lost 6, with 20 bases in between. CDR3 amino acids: CASSPWEWEGRDTQYF. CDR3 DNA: TGCGCCAGCAGCCCCTGGGAGTGGGAAGGACGTGATACGCAGTATTTT.

In DNA, the CDR3 is TGTGCCAGCAGCGTAGCCAGCGGGGCCGCCTACGAGCAGTACTTC. It translates to CASSVASGAAYEQYF. The chain links TRBV9 to TRBJ2-7; 7 nucleotides agree with TRBD2. V shed 0 bases and J 2 bases; nucleotides not matched to a gene: 5. The CDR3 runs 15 residues. In germline, CDR1 is SGDLS, CDR2 YYNGEE. Full variable domain (outside the CDR3, taken from reference TRBV9 and TRBJ2-7): DSGVTQTPKHLITATGQRVTLRCSPRSGDLSVYWYQQSLDQGLQFLIQYYNGEERAKGNILERFSAQQFPDLHSELNLSSLELGDSALYFCASSVASGAAYEQYFGPGTRLTVT.

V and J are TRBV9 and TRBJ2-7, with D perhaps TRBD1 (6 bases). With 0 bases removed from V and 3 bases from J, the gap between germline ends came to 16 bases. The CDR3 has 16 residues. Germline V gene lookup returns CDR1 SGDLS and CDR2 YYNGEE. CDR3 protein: CASSVGPNRVGYEQYF. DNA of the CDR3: TGTGCCAGCAGCGTAGGACCTAACAGGGTCGGCTACGAGCAGTACTTC.

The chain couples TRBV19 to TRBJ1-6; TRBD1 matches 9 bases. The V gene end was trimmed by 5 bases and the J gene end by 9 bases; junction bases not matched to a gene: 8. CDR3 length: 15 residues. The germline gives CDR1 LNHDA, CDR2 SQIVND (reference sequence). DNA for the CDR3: TGTGCCAGTAGTCTGGACGGGACAGGGAGTTCACCCCTCCACTTT. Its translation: CASSLDGTGSSPLHF.

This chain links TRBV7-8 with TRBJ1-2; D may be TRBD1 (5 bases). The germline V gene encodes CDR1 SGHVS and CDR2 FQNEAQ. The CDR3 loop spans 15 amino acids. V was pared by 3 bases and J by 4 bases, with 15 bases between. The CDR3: CASSFVPYDSYGYTF. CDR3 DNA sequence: TGTGCCAGCAGCTTTGTACCTTACGACAGCTATGGCTACACCTTC.

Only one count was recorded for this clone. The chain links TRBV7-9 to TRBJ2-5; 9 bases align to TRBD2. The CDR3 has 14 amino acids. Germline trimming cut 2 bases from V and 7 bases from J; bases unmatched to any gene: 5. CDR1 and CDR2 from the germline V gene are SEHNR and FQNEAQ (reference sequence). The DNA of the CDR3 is TGTGCCAGCAGCTTACAGCGGGGGGTTGGGACCCAGTACTTC. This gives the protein CASSLQRGVGTQYF.

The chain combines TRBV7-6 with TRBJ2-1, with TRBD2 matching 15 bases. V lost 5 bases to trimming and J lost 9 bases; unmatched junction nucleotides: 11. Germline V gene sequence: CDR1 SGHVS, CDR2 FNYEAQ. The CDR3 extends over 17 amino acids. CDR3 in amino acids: CASSPGLAGGRRSEQFF. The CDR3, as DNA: TGTGCCAGCAGCCCTGGACTAGCGGGGGGGCGGAGGAGTGAGCAGTTCTTC.

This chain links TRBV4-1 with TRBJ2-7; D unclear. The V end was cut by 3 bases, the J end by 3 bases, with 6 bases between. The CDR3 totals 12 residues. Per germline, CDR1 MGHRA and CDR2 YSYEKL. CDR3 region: CASSHLDYEQYF. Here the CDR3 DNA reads TGCGCCAGCAGCCACCTAGACTACGAGCAGTACTTC.

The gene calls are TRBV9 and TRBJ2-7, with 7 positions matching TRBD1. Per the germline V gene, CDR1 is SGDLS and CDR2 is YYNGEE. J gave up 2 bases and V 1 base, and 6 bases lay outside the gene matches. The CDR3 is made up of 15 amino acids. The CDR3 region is CASSVTGQATYEQYF. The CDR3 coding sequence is TGTGCCAGCAGCGTAACAGGACAGGCTACCTACGAGCAGTACTTC. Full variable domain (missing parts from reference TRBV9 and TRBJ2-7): DSGVTQTPKHLITATGQRVTLRCSPRSGDLSVYWYQQSLDQGLQFLIQYYNGEERAKGNILERFSAQQFPDLHSELNLSSLELGDSALYFCASSVTGQATYEQYFGPGTRLTVT.

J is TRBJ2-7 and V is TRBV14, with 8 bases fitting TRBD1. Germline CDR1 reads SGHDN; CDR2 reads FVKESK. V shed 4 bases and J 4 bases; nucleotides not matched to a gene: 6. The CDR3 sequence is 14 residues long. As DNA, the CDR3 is TGTGCCAGCAGCCTTGACAGGGGCGCGTACGAGCAGTACTTC. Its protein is CASSLDRGAYEQYF.

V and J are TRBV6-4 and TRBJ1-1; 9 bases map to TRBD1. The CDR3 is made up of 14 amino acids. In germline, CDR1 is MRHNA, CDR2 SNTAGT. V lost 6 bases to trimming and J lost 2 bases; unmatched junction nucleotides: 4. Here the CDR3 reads CASRLDRGNTEAFF. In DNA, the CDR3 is TGTGCCAGCAGGCTGGACAGGGGCAACACTGAAGCTTTCTTT.

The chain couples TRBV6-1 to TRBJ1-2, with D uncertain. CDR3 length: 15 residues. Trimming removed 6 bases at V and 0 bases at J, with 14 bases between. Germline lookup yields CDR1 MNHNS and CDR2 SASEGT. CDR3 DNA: TGTGCCAGCAGGGGGTTGGCAGACACTAACTATGGCTACACCTTC. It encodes CASRGLADTNYGYTF.

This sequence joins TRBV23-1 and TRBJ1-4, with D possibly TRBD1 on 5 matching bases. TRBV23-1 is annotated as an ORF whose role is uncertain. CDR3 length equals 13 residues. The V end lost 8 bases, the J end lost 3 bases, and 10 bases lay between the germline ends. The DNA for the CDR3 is TGCGCCAGCCGGGGGGGGGCTAATGAAAAACTGTTTTTT. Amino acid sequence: CASRGGANEKLFF.

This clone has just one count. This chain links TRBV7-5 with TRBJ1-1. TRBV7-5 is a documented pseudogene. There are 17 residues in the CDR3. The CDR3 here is CVRSLTREIKEWTEAFF. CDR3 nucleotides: TGTGTCAGAAGCTTGACCAGGGAGATAAAAGAATGGACTGAAGCTTTCTTT.

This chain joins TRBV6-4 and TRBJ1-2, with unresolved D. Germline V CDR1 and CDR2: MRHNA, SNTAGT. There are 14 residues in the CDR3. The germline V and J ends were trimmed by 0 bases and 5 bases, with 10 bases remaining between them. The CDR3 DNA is TGTGCCAGCAGTGACTCTCCGGTCCCTTATGGCTACACCTTC. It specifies CASSDSPVPYGYTF.

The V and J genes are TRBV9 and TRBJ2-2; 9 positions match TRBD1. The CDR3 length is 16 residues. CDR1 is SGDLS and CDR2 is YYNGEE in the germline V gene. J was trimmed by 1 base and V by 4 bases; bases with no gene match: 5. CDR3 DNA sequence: TGTGCCAGCAGCTTCGGGACAGGGCTGAACACCGGGGAGCTGTTTTTT. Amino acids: CASSFGTGLNTGELFF.

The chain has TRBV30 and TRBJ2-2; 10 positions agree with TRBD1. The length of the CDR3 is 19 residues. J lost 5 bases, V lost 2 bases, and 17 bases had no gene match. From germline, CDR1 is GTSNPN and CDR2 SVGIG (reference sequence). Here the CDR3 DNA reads TGTGCCTGGAGTTTAGTTCCGGGGACCGGGACAGGGGTTACCGGGGAGCTGTTTTTT. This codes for CAWSLVPGTGTGVTGELFF.

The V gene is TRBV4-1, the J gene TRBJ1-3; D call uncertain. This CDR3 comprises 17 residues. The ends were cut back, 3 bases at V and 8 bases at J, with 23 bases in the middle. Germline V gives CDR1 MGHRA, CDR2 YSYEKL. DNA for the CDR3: TGCGCCAGCAGCCAGGCCCCCCCCATGGGAGGGCCGGACACCATATATTTT. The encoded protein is CASSQAPPMGGPDTIYF.

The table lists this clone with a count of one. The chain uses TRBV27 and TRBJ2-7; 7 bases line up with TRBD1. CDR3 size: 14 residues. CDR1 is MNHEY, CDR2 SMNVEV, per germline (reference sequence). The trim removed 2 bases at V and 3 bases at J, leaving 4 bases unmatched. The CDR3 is CASSLGNRGYEQYF. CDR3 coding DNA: TGTGCCAGCAGTTTAGGGAACAGGGGCTACGAGCAGTACTTC.

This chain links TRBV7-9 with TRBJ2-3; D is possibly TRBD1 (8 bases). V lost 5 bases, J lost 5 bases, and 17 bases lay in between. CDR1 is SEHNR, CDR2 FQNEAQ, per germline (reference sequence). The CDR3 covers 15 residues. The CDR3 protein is CASSTTGGRVDTQYF. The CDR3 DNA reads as TGTGCCAGCAGCACTACAGGGGGGAGGGTAGATACGCAGTATTTT. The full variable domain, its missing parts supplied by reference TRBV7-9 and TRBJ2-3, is DTGVSQNPRHKITKRGQNVTFRCDPISEHNRLYWYRQTLGQGPEFLTYFQNEAQLEKSRLLSDRFSAERPKGSFSTLEIQRTEQGDSAMYLCASSTTGGRVDTQYFGPGTRLTVL.

The CDR3 coding sequence is TGTGCCAGCAGCTTGGTGGTCTTTTACAATGAGCAGTTCTTC. Its protein product is CASSLVVFYNEQFF. This chain uses TRBV5-5 with TRBJ2-1; no clear D. Germline V gene lookup returns CDR1 SGHKS and CDR2 YYEKEE (reference sequence). The CDR3 extends over 14 amino acids. Trimming removed 0 bases at V and 4 bases at J, with 8 bases between.

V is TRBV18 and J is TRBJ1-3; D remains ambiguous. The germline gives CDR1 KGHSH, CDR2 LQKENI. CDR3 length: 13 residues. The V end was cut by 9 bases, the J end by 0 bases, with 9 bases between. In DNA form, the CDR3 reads TGTGCCAGTAGTACCTTCTCTGGAAACACCATATATTTT. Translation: CASSTFSGNTIYF.